These 31 T cell receptor beta chains were all obtained from the same sample, sequenced in a study of blood T cell repertoires in COVID-19. Generated by immunoSEQ multiplex PCR, the TCRdb table keeps only in-frame clones and is missing some. Among some 55,000 clones listed, roughly four fifths were seen once. Material: peripheral blood. The receptors derive from an older woman with acute or convalescent COVID-19.

The chain couples TRBV6-6 to TRBJ1-5; 11 bases are shared with TRBD1. The CDR3 length is 16 residues. V was clipped by 3 bases and J by 6 bases; unmatched bases: 7. Looked up from germline, CDR1 is MNHNY and CDR2 is SVGAGI (reference sequence). Here the CDR3 reads CASSYYAGTGGQPQHF. CDR3 DNA: TGTGCCAGCAGTTATTATGCCGGGACAGGGGGTCAGCCCCAGCATTTT.

This clone was observed a few times. The chain uses TRBV9 and TRBJ2-1; 8 bases map to TRBD2. The ends lost 1 base at V and 4 bases at J; junction bases unmatched: 4. Germline V lookup: CDR1 SGDLS, CDR2 YYNGEE. The CDR3 loop spans 15 amino acids. In DNA, the CDR3 is TGTGCCAGCAGCGTATCGGGGGGGCCTTACAATGAGCAGTTCTTC. It yields the protein CASSVSGGPYNEQFF.

This clone was counted once. The genes are TRBV5-1 and TRBJ1-4; D unresolved. CDR1 and CDR2 (germline): SGHRS, YFSETQ. V was clipped by 0 bases and J by 1 base, with 10 bases between them. The CDR3 length is 16 residues. The CDR3 sequence is CASSLAPSGTNEKLFF. CDR3 bases: TGCGCCAGCAGCTTGGCTCCCTCGGGAACTAATGAAAAACTGTTTTTT.

This chain links TRBV7-3 with TRBJ1-1; no firm D call. The CDR3 runs to 15 residues. CDR1 and CDR2 from the germline V gene are SGHTA and FQGTGA. V lost 3 bases and J 4 bases, leaving 15 bases between the germline ends. For the CDR3, the DNA is TGTGCCAGCAGCTTTCAAGGAGGGTATTTCACTGAAGCTTTCTTT. Translated, it gives CASSFQGGYFTEAFF.

The chain links TRBV14 to TRBJ2-7; D possibly corresponds to TRBD1 (6 bases). The CDR3 spans 14 residues. CDR1 SGHDN and CDR2 FVKESK come from the germline V gene. V shed 5 bases and J shed 7 bases, with 18 bases lying between them. The CDR3 protein is CASSADSILREQYF. DNA of the CDR3: TGTGCCAGCAGCGCGGACAGTATCCTACGGGAGCAGTACTTC.

The chain carries TRBV4-1 and TRBJ1-2, with 8 positions matching TRBD1. The CDR3 runs to 15 residues. The V and J ends lost 1 base and 4 bases, in that order; junction bases with no gene match: 5. Germline lookup yields CDR1 MGHRA and CDR2 YSYEKL. The CDR3, as DNA: TGCGCCAGCAGCCAAGGGGGACAGGCGGTCTATGGCTACACCTTC. Its protein is CASSQGGQAVYGYTF.

The chain links TRBV9 to TRBJ1-4; 10 bases map to TRBD1. The trim removed 2 bases at V and 7 bases at J, leaving 5 bases unmatched. Germline V CDR1 and CDR2: SGDLS, YYNGEE. The CDR3 has 15 residues. CDR3 protein: CASSVGQGGVEKLFF. The DNA for the CDR3 is TGTGCCAGCAGCGTCGGACAGGGGGGAGTTGAAAAACTGTTTTTT.

V gene TRBV9 combines with J gene TRBJ2-4; tentative D call: TRBD2 (5 bases). V gave up 0 bases and J gave up 3 bases, with 10 bases separating them. This CDR3 has 15 residues. Germline V gives CDR1 SGDLS, CDR2 YYNGEE. The chain's CDR3 is CASSVAGSDKNIQYF. As DNA, the CDR3 is TGTGCCAGCAGCGTAGCGGGATCAGACAAAAACATTCAGTACTTC.

This clone was seen just once. The CDR3 region is CASSPTGVLSETQYF. As DNA, the CDR3 is TGTGCCAGCAGCCCTACGGGGGTACTGTCAGAGACCCAGTACTTC. This chain joins TRBV14 and TRBJ2-5; perhaps TRBD2 as D (6 bases). Germline values: CDR1 SGHDN, CDR2 FVKESK. This CDR3 is 15 amino acids long. The V and J ends lost 4 bases and 4 bases respectively, with 16 bases between them.

V and J are TRBV4-1 and TRBJ2-3; tentatively, D is TRBD1 (6 bases). The CDR3 totals 15 residues. The V and J ends lost 1 base and 2 bases respectively, with 10 bases between them. Per germline, CDR1 MGHRA and CDR2 YSYEKL. The CDR3 here is CASSQGGLTTDTQYF. The CDR3 DNA follows: TGCGCCAGCAGCCAAGGGGGGCTAACCACAGATACGCAGTATTTT.

In this sample, this clone turned up once. The chain employs TRBV6-5 and TRBJ1-2, with 7 bases fitting TRBD1. This CDR3 spans 14 amino acids. Germline V CDR1 and CDR2: MNHEY, SVGAGI. V was clipped by 8 bases and J by 1 base; unmatched bases: 7. The CDR3 region is CASDAGQVNYGYTF. The DNA for the CDR3 is TGTGCCAGCGATGCAGGACAGGTTAACTATGGCTACACCTTC.

The CDR3 sequence is CASSNTGVEQYF. Written as DNA, the CDR3 is TGTGCCAGCAGCAACACAGGGGTCGAGCAGTACTTC. V usage is TRBV6-5 and J usage is TRBJ2-7, with 7 bases that match TRBD1. Germline assignment: CDR1 MNHEY and CDR2 SVGAGI. This CDR3 region has 12 residues. Trimming at V came to 6 bases and at J to 6 bases, leaving 5 bases not matched to a gene.

The chain employs TRBV7-2 and TRBJ2-3, with D uncertain. The V gene lost 1 base and the J gene lost 3 bases, with 11 bases spanning the gap. The CDR3 is 15 residues long. The germline V gene encodes CDR1 SGHTA and CDR2 FQGNSA. The CDR3 loop reads CASSLVPQFTDTQYF. The DNA of the CDR3 is TGTGCCAGCAGCTTAGTGCCTCAGTTTACAGATACGCAGTATTTT.

The CDR3 sequence is CASSTSLAVSYEQYF. For the CDR3, the DNA is TGTGCCAGCAGCACCTCACTAGCGGTATCCTACGAGCAGTACTTC. The rearrangement links TRBV6-5 to TRBJ2-7; 8 nucleotides agree with TRBD2. Germline V lookup: CDR1 MNHEY, CDR2 SVGAGI. The ends lost 6 bases at V and 1 base at J; junction bases unmatched: 8. This CDR3 comprises 15 residues.

This CDR3 is CASSFPSSLYGYTF. For the CDR3, the DNA is TGTGCCAGCAGTTTCCCCAGTTCCCTCTATGGCTACACCTTC. The V and J genes are TRBV28 and TRBJ1-2; unclear D gene. V was shortened by 3 bases and J by 4 bases, with 12 bases between the two germline ends. This CDR3 has 14 residues. Germline V gene lookup returns CDR1 MDHEN and CDR2 SYDVKM.

This chain links TRBV30 with TRBJ1-1; no firm D call. V was cut by 2 bases and J by 2 bases, with 6 bases left in between. CDR3 length: 12 residues. Germline CDR1 GTSNPN, CDR2 SVGIG (reference sequence). CDR3 sequence: CAWSSFNTEAFF. In DNA, the CDR3 is TGTGCCTGGAGTTCGTTTAACACTGAAGCTTTCTTT.

This chain joins TRBV3-1 (or the pseudogene TRBV3-2) and TRBJ2-1; possible D gene TRBD1, 6 bases. Trimming cost V 2 bases and J 5 bases, with 16 bases left between them. This CDR3 spans 16 amino acids. The germline gives CDR1 LGHDT, CDR2 YNNKEL (reference sequence). Here the CDR3 reads CASSQRTGTTHNEQFF. As DNA, the CDR3 is TGTGCCAGCAGCCAACGAACCGGGACAACTCACAATGAGCAGTTCTTC.

The chain joins TRBV9 to TRBJ2-2; D might be TRBD1 (6 bases). This CDR3 contains 16 residues. Trimming stripped 4 bases from V and 6 bases from J, with 19 bases between. Germline V gene data show CDR1 as SGDLS and CDR2 as YYNGEE. This chain's CDR3 is CASSFRGGTSPGELFF. Here the CDR3 DNA reads TGTGCCAGCAGCTTCAGAGGTGGGACATCGCCCGGGGAGCTGTTTTTT.

The V and J genes are TRBV3-1 (or the pseudogene TRBV3-2) and TRBJ2-1; 7 bases map to TRBD1. Germline assignment: CDR1 LGHDT and CDR2 YNNKEL (reference sequence). Unmatched junction bases numbered 3, after V lost 2 bases and J lost 2 bases. CDR3 length: 15 amino acids. CDR3 amino acids: CASSQQGVAYNEQFF. The DNA of the CDR3 is TGTGCCAGCAGCCAACAGGGGGTCGCCTACAATGAGCAGTTCTTC.

The chain is built from TRBV9 and TRBJ2-1, with a possible D match to TRBD2 (6 bases). V lost 0 bases, J lost 9 bases, and 16 bases lay in between. The germline gives CDR1 SGDLS, CDR2 YYNGEE. CDR3 length equals 15 residues. Here the CDR3 DNA reads TGTGCCAGCAGCGTAGACCCCGGGAGACACCGTGAGCAGTTCTTC. It translates to CASSVDPGRHREQFF. The variable domain in full, completed from reference TRBV9 and TRBJ2-1, reads DSGVTQTPKHLITATGQRVTLRCSPRSGDLSVYWYQQSLDQGLQFLIQYYNGEERAKGNILERFSAQQFPDLHSELNLSSLELGDSALYFCASSVDPGRHREQFFGPGTRLTVL.

This chain links TRBV5-1 with TRBJ2-1; D may be TRBD1 (8 bases). The V end was cut by 1 base, the J end by 5 bases, with 19 bases between. The germline CDR1 and CDR2 sequences are SGHRS and YFSETQ. The CDR3 covers 17 residues. The CDR3: CASSLSPQGAGDNEQFF. DNA of the CDR3: TGCGCCAGCAGCTTGTCTCCCCAGGGGGCGGGAGACAATGAGCAGTTCTTC.

The chain is built from TRBV14 and TRBJ1-3; D ambiguous. CDR3 size: 14 residues. Per the germline V gene, CDR1 is SGHDN and CDR2 is FVKESK. V dropped 0 bases and J dropped 0 bases, with 3 bases sitting between them. For the CDR3, the DNA is TGTGCCAGCAGCCAAGATCTCTCTGGAAACACCATATATTTT. Translation: CASSQDLSGNTIYF.

The genes are TRBV5-1 and TRBJ2-2; perhaps TRBD2 as D (6 bases). This CDR3 contains 13 residues. Trimming took 5 bases from V and 6 from J, leaving 11 bases between them. Per the germline V gene, CDR1 is SGHRS and CDR2 is YFSETQ. CDR3 residues: CASRTRGPGELFF. The CDR3 DNA sequence: TGCGCCAGCAGGACTAGAGGTCCCGGGGAGCTGTTTTTT.

The genes are TRBV28 and TRBJ1-1; 7 bases are a match to TRBD1. V shed 4 bases and J 6 bases; nucleotides not matched to a gene: 5. The germline V gene encodes CDR1 MDHEN and CDR2 SYDVKM. There are 13 residues in the CDR3. The DNA of the CDR3 is TGTGCCAGCAGTTATGGGGACAGCTCTGAAGCTTTCTTT. Translation gives CASSYGDSSEAFF.

The chain carries TRBV30 and TRBJ2-1; 9 bases agree with TRBD2. J gave up 4 bases and V 3 bases, and 10 bases lay outside the gene matches. The CDR3 is made up of 16 amino acids. Looked up from germline, CDR1 is GTSNPN and CDR2 is SVGIG (reference sequence). CDR3 residues: CAWSKREAPPYNEQFF. CDR3 coding DNA: TGTGCCTGGAGCAAGCGGGAGGCCCCCCCATACAATGAGCAGTTCTTC.

The V and J genes are TRBV6-4 and TRBJ2-1; D is possibly TRBD1 (7 bases). The CDR3 runs to 15 residues. Trimming took off 5 bases at V and 0 bases at J, with 11 bases between the two ends. Per germline, CDR1 MRHNA and CDR2 SNTAGT. In nucleotides, the CDR3 is TGTGCCAGCAGTCGACAGGGAGGCTCCTACAATGAGCAGTTCTTC. It codes for CASSRQGGSYNEQFF.

The chain links TRBV28 to TRBJ1-5; D may be TRBD1 (5 bases). Germline V gene sequence: CDR1 MDHEN, CDR2 SYDVKM. Trimming pared 6 bases from V and 1 base from J, leaving 16 bases between. There are 16 residues in the CDR3. The chain's CDR3 is CASSPRGMESNQPQHF. The DNA of the CDR3 is TGTGCCAGCAGCCCCCGGGGGATGGAAAGCAATCAGCCCCAGCATTTT.

This chain uses TRBV5-4 with TRBJ2-6; D remains unclear. This CDR3 has 17 residues. Trimming took 6 bases from V and 1 from J, leaving 17 bases between them. Germline CDR1 reads SGHNT; CDR2 reads YYREEE (reference sequence). The CDR3 reads CASTLELSRSGANVLTF. Here the CDR3 DNA reads TGTGCCAGCACTCTGGAGCTCTCGCGTTCTGGGGCCAACGTCCTGACTTTC.

The chain employs TRBV5-1 and TRBJ2-2; D gene unclear. V was pared by 0 bases and J by 7 bases, with 13 bases between. The CDR3 runs 15 residues. Germline CDR1 and CDR2: SGHRS and YFSETQ. The CDR3 DNA reads as TGCGCCAGCAGCTTGGTGCTCAGTACGGGCGGGGAGCTGTTTTTT. Translated: CASSLVLSTGGELFF.

The genes are TRBV9 and TRBJ2-1, with D maybe TRBD2 (5 bases). V lost 0 bases to trimming and J lost 7 bases, with 8 bases between them. The CDR3 is made up of 13 amino acids. CDR1 and CDR2 from the germline V gene are SGDLS and YYNGEE. CDR3 loop: CASSVVRTNEQFF. CDR3 in DNA: TGTGCCAGCAGCGTAGTCAGGACTAATGAGCAGTTCTTC.

The chain employs TRBV6-5 and TRBJ2-7, with TRBD2 matching 8 bases. Germline-derived CDR1 and CDR2 are MNHEY and SVGAGI. V shed 6 bases, J shed 2 bases, and the junction held 6 bases outside the gene matches. The CDR3 sequence is 14 residues long. This CDR3 reads CASRRGGVPYEQYF. CDR3 nucleotide sequence: TGTGCCAGCAGACGGGGGGGGGTCCCCTACGAGCAGTACTTC.